The present T cell receptor (beta chain) was sequenced within a study of blood T cell repertoires in COVID-19. Study-level background: Acute and convalescent COVID-19 specimens originated in the United States, Italy and Spain. Nucleic acid was either cDNA or gDNA, and it came from T cells, B-cell-depleted T cells, or PBMCs.

Source study methods: Reference gene primer amplification in the assay estimated nucleated cell counts. TCRdb's copy holds only in-frame clones and misses some; the assay was immunoSEQ multiplex PCR. V and J calls and clone size come straight from that table; D and trimming were deduced from the DNA. The sample yields 150,000 to 200,000 clones, 85% seen once. Germline V lookup: CDR1 WSHSY, CDR2 SAAADI. Trimming removed 2 bases from V and 4 bases from J, with 14 bases in between. This CDR3 region has 15 residues. The TCR originated in a human donor with acute or convalescent COVID-19. The donor label of this sample is uncertain. Sequenced: peripheral blood. The gene calls are TRBV10-2 and TRBJ1-2; D is unclear. CDR3 bases: TGCGCCAGCAGTGAGAAACAGCCGGGGTCCTATGGCTACACCTTC. Residues: CASSEKQPGSYGYTF.